Ten or more counts support the clone carrying this TCR beta chain. This record belongs to a study of CD8+CD57+ T cells in acquired aplastic anemia. CDR1 and CDR2 from the germline V gene are DFQATT and SNEGSKA (reference sequence). CDR3 length equals 13 residues. The ends were cut back, 5 bases at V and 7 bases at J, with 17 bases in the middle. Profiling that covered TCR beta VDJ and CDR3 relied on genomic DNA as its template. TCRdb processed the reads anew with MiXCR; each CDR3 protein has one entry. This sample has around 500,000 distinct CDR3 sequences, with approximately 32% found just once. The authors sequenced patients whose flow cytometry had shown CD8+CD57+ cell expansion.

This receptor was taken from a human donor with aplastic anemia. Sequenced input: sorted CD4+, CD8+, or CD8+CD57+ T cells (not recorded which) from PBMCs. The J gene is TRBJ1-2, the V gene TRBV20-1; D is possibly TRBD1 (5 bases). This CDR3 reads CSASRDGGGGYTF. Here the CDR3 DNA reads TGCAGTGCTTCCCGGGACGGAGGCGGTGGCTACACCTTC.